A selection of T cell receptor beta chains follows, all from one sample in a study of cytomegalovirus exposure and HLA in healthy donors. Using immunoSEQ multiplex PCR, the repertoire was profiled, and TCRdb retains in-frame clones only, with some absent. The sample has over 50,000 clones; about 80% are singletons. Sequencing was done on a sample of PBMCs. Source of these receptors: a man aged 40-50 years in good health and CMV-seronegative. Each CDR3 is given with its conserved first and last residue. Each record gives: CDR3 length, V gene, J gene, clone size, D gene, CDR3 DNA, CDR3 protein. D genes are given only for firm matches. Clone sizes are given selectively: once, few, many, or a class where the clone is expanded.

13	TRBV6-5	TRBJ1-2	few	-	TGTGCCAGCAGCCAATACAGTGACTATGGCTACACCTTC	CASSQYSDYGYTF
13	TRBV30	TRBJ2-3	-	-	TGTGCCTCGCGGGGCCGAGGCACAGATACGCAGTATTTT	CASRGRGTDTQYF
14	TRBV5-1	TRBJ1-1	-	-	TGCGCCAGCAGCCCGGACAGAATGAACACTGAGGCTTTCTTT	CASSPDRMNTEAFF
15	TRBV19	TRBJ1-6	once	TRBD1	TGTGCCAGTAGTGGGACAGGGAACTATAATTCACCCCTCCACTTT	CASSGTGNYNSPLHF
16	TRBV14	TRBJ2-5	-	TRBD2	TGTGCCAGCAGCCAAGCGAGCGGGGGGGCCTCTTGGACCCAGTACTTC	CASSQASGGASWTQYF
15	TRBV11-3	TRBJ2-1	-	TRBD2	TGTGCCAGCAGCTTATCTGGGGGGGACTACAATGAGCAGTTCTTC	CASSLSGGDYNEQFF
13	TRBV18	TRBJ2-7	-	TRBD1	TGTGCCAGCTCAACGACAGGGGACAACGAGCAGTACTTC	CASSTTGDNEQYF
11	TRBV19	TRBJ1-2	-	-	TGTGCCAGTACATCGGGGTTCGGCTACACCTTC	CASTSGFGYTF
14	TRBV28	TRBJ1-5	few	-	TGTGCCTGCCTGCCGACAGGAAATAATCAGCCCCAGCATTTT	CACLPTGNNQPQHF
12	TRBV28	TRBJ1-5	-	TRBD1	TGTGCCAGCAGTTTTGGGACAGGACCTTGGCATTTT	CASSFGTGPWHF
17	TRBV27	TRBJ1-6	-	TRBD1	TGTGCCAGCAGTTTATCGGGGACAGGGGGCTTTGGATCACCCCTCCACTTT	CASSLSGTGGFGSPLHF
15	TRBV13	TRBJ2-3	-	TRBD2	TGTGCCAGCAGGGGACTAGCGGGGGGTCAAGATACGCAGTATTTT	CASRGLAGGQDTQYF
17	TRBV30	TRBJ1-6	few	-	TGTGCCTGGAGTGTAGAGGTCCGACCGATCCCTAATTCACCCCTCCACTTT	CAWSVEVRPIPNSPLHF
14	TRBV5-1	TRBJ2-1	-	-	TGCGCCAGCAGCTTAGGTCTGTCGGGGAATGAGCAGTTCTTC	CASSLGLSGNEQFF
15	TRBV4-1	TRBJ2-5	-	-	TGCGCCAGCAGCCAAGATCGTCGGGGTCGGGAGACCCAGTACTTC	CASSQDRRGRETQYF
16	TRBV5-6	TRBJ1-2	-	-	TGTGCCAGCAGCTTGTATGGCCAGGGTTACGGCTATGGCTACACCTTC	CASSLYGQGYGYGYTF
11	TRBV29-1	TRBJ1-1	few	-	TGCAGCGCCTCGGGGGGAGAAGAAGCTTTCTTT	CSASGGEEAFF
14	TRBV2	TRBJ2-3	-	-	TGTGCCAGCAGACTAGTGACTAGCACAGATACGCAGTATTTT	CASRLVTSTDTQYF
15	TRBV5-4	TRBJ1-2	-	-	TGTGCCAGCAGCCCAGAAGCGACAGCTAACTATGGCTACACCTTC	CASSPEATANYGYTF
15	TRBV6-1	TRBJ1-1	few	-	TGTGCCAGCAGTGTTTTGACAGTGATGAACACTGAAGCTTTCTTT	CASSVLTVMNTEAFF
16	TRBV4-1	TRBJ1-3	once	TRBD1	TGCGCCAGCAGCCAGGATACCGGGACAGGTGAAAACACCATATATTTT	CASSQDTGTGENTIYF
16	TRBV7-8	TRBJ2-2	-	-	TGTGCCAGCCCTCTCGGGGCTAGCGACAACACCGGGGAGCTGTTTTTT	CASPLGASDNTGELFF
14	TRBV5-8	TRBJ1-5	-	TRBD1	TGTGCCAGCAGCTTGAGGGGACAGCGCTCTACCCAGCATTTT	CASSLRGQRSTQHF
17	TRBV5-4	TRBJ2-2	-	TRBD2	TGTGCCAGCAGCAATGGACTAGCGGGTGTCACCACCGGGGAGCTGTTTTTT	CASSNGLAGVTTGELFF
14	TRBV10-3	TRBJ1-1	few	TRBD1	TGTGCCATCAGTGACAGGGGGAGTGACACTGAAGCTTTCTTT	CAISDRGSDTEAFF
11	TRBV11-2	TRBJ1-1	-	-	TGTGCCAGCAGCCTATATACTGAAGCTTTCTTT	CASSLYTEAFF
14	TRBV7-9	TRBJ1-5	-	TRBD1	TGTGTCAGCAGCTTTGGTACAGGGGGTCAGCCCCAGCATTTT	CVSSFGTGGQPQHF
16	TRBV7-9	TRBJ1-4	-	-	TGTGCCAGCAGCCAATCGGGTGGGGGCGTGGGTGAAAAACTGTTTTTT	CASSQSGGGVGEKLFF
15	TRBV6-5	TRBJ1-5	few	TRBD1	TGTGCCAGCAGCGCTACAGGGGGGGCCCACCAGCCCCAGCATTTT	CASSATGGAHQPQHF
14	TRBV7-2	TRBJ1-2	-	TRBD1	TGTGCCAGCAGCCTAAGAGGGGGCAGTTCTGGCTACACCTTC	CASSLRGGSSGYTF
14	TRBV6-5	TRBJ2-1	once	-	TGTGCCAGCAGTTACTCGAGGGTTAACAATGAGCAGTTCTTC	CASSYSRVNNEQFF
17	TRBV7-9	TRBJ1-4	-	TRBD1	TGTGCCAGCATAGGGGGCACCCTAAAGTGGACTAATGAAAAACTGTTTTTT	CASIGGTLKWTNEKLFF
15	TRBV15	TRBJ2-7	-	TRBD1	TGTGCCACCAGCAGAGTCGACAGGGGACTTGACGAGCAGTACTTC	CATSRVDRGLDEQYF
15	TRBV5-1	TRBJ1-2	once	TRBD1	TGCGCCAGCAGCCCGGGGGACAGGGTGGCGGGCGGCTACACCTTC	CASSPGDRVAGGYTF
15	TRBV21-1	TRBJ2-1	-	-	TGTGCCAGCAGCTCCCGACAGGGGTCCTACAATGAGCAGTTCTTC	CASSSRQGSYNEQFF
13	TRBV19	TRBJ1-2	-	-	TGTGCCAGTAGTATCACAGGGATCGATGGCTACACCTTC	CASSITGIDGYTF
18	TRBV9	TRBJ1-3	-	TRBD1	TGTGCCAGCAGCGTAGTGGGGACAGCGAGCGACTCTGGAAACACCATATATTTT	CASSVVGTASDSGNTIYF
15	TRBV7-2	TRBJ2-5	-	TRBD1	TGTGCCAGCAGCTTTTCACAGGGGATGAGGGAGACCCAGTACTTC	CASSFSQGMRETQYF
16	TRBV2	TRBJ2-1	-	-	TGTGCCAGCAGTGAGGGTTTGGCTAGCTCCTACAATGAGCAGTTCTTC	CASSEGLASSYNEQFF
15	TRBV7-2	TRBJ2-7	-	TRBD1	TGTGCCAGCAGCTTAGGGACAGGGAGCTCCTACGAGCAGTACTTC	CASSLGTGSSYEQYF
13	TRBV5-1	TRBJ2-5	-	TRBD1	TGCGCCAGCCAACGAGGGGGCGGAGAGACCCAGTACTTC	CASQRGGGETQYF
16	TRBV11-3	TRBJ2-1	-	TRBD2	TGTGCCAGCAGCTCGGGGACTAGCGGGGGGGCCGATGAGCAGTTCTTC	CASSSGTSGGADEQFF
14	TRBV7-3	TRBJ2-1	-	-	TGTGCCAGCAGCTTCAACCCGGGTATCAATGAGCAGTTCTTC	CASSFNPGINEQFF
16	TRBV28	TRBJ1-4	-	-	TGTGCCAGCAGAAACGGGGGACCCCCCGTTAATGAAAAACTGTTTTTT	CASRNGGPPVNEKLFF
16	TRBV11-2	TRBJ2-7	-	TRBD2	TGTGCCAGCAGCGGGGGACTAGCGGGGGGAAGCTACGAGCAGTACTTC	CASSGGLAGGSYEQYF
17	TRBV7-8	TRBJ2-7	-	-	TGTGCCAGCAGCTTAGGGGGGAGGAGGGGTCGGGGTTACGAGCAGTACTTC	CASSLGGRRGRGYEQYF
15	TRBV4-1	TRBJ2-3	-	TRBD2	TGCGCCAGCAGCCAAGAGGGACTAGCCGCAGATACGCAGTATTTT	CASSQEGLAADTQYF
14	TRBV19	TRBJ1-2	-	-	TGTGCCAGTAGTACCCGGGCGGGTATGGGTGGCTACACCTTC	CASSTRAGMGGYTF
16	TRBV10-3	TRBJ2-3	-	TRBD1	TGTGCCATCAGTGAAGTAGGGGGCACTAGCACAGATACGCAGTATTTT	CAISEVGGTSTDTQYF
17	TRBV30	TRBJ2-2	-	-	TGTGCCTGGAGTGGAAAAAGGCGACTGCAGAACACCGGGGAGCTGTTTTTT	CAWSGKRRLQNTGELFF
14	TRBV11-2	TRBJ2-5	-	-	TGTGCCAGCAGCTTCCCCGGGGGACGGGAGACCCAGTACTTC	CASSFPGGRETQYF